Sequencing of this T cell receptor (beta chain) was carried out in a study of tumor-infiltrating lymphocytes in primary liver carcinoma. Starting from roughly 540 ng of total RNA, TCR beta cDNA was produced with a primer in the constant region. The TCR beta library was amplified through three nested multiplex PCR rounds in a modified ARM-PCR procedure. Two initial PCR rounds of around 9 cycles each paired TRBV1-TRBV30 forward primers with a C-beta reverse primer. TCRdb re-derived calls from the multiplex PCR reads in MiXCR, one entry per CDR3 protein. The sample carries 30,000 to 40,000 distinct CDR3 sequences, 70% to 80% recorded once. With V trimmed by 7 bases and J by 10 bases, 12 bases remained unmatched. This CDR3 is 15 amino acids long. CDR1 and CDR2 (germline): MNHEY, SVGAGI. Unsorted bulk tissue, roughly 20-32 mg of it, served as the source for co-extraction of RNA and DNA. Patients carried chronic HBV infection without prior treatment. Sampling targeted five separate regions of each tumor, which included the tumor centre. Every tumor sample held more than 85% viable tumor cells.

The sequenced material came from liver tumor tissue from sampling region 4. Subset of the sample: tumor region T4, right-lateral pole. This TCR was recovered from a man in his forties with primary liver carcinoma and hepatitis B virus infection. The chain has TRBV6-5 and TRBJ2-3; 12 bases agree with TRBD2. Here the CDR3 reads CASNSGLAGTGAQYF. The CDR3 DNA follows: TGTGCCAGCAACTCAGGACTAGCGGGAACAGGTGCGCAGTATTTT.